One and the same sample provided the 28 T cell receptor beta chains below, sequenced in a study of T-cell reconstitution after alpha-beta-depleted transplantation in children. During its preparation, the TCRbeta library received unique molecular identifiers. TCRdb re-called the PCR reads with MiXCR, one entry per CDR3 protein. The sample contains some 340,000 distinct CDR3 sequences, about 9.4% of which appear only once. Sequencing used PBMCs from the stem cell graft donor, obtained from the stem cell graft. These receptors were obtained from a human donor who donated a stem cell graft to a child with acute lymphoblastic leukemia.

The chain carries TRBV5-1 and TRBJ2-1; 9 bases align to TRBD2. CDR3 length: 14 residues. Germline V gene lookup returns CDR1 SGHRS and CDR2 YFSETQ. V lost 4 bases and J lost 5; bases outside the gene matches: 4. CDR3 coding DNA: TGCGCCAGCAGCGCGACTAGCGGAGACAATGAGCAGTTCTTC. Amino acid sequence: CASSATSGDNEQFF. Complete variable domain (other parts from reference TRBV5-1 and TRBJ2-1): KAGVTQTPRYLIKTRGQQVTLSCSPISGHRSVSWYQQTPGQGLQFLFEYFSETQRNKGNFPGRFSGRQFSNSRSEMNVSTLELGDSALYLCASSATSGDNEQFFGPGTRLTVL.

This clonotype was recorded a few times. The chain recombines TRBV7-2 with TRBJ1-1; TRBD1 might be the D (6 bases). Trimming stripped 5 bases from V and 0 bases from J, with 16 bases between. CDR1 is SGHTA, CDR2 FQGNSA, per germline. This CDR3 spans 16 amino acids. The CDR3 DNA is TGTGCCAGCAGCCGAGCGGGGGGCCGGGTGAACACTGAAGCTTTCTTT. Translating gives CASSRAGGRVNTEAFF.

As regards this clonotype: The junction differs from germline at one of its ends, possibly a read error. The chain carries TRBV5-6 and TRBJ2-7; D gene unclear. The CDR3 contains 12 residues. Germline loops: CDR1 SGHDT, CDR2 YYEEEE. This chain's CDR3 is CASSLSSYDQYF. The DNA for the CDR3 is TGTGCCAGCAGCCTCAGCTCCTACGACCAGTACTTC.

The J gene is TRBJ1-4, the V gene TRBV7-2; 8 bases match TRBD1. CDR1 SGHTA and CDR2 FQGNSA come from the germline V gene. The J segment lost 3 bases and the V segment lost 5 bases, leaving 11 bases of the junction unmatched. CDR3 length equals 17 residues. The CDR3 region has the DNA TGTGCCAGCAGCGGTGACAGGGGTGATGTTGCTAATGAAAAACTGTTTTTT. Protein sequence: CASSGDRGDVANEKLFF.

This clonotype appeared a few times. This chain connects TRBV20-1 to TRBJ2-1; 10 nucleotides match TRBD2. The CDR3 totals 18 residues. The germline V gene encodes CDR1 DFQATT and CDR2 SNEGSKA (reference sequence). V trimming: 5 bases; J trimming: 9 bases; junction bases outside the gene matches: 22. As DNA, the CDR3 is TGCAGTGCTGAAGCTCCCCTAGCGGGAGTACGGGATAAGGGTGAGCAGTTCTTC. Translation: CSAEAPLAGVRDKGEQFF.

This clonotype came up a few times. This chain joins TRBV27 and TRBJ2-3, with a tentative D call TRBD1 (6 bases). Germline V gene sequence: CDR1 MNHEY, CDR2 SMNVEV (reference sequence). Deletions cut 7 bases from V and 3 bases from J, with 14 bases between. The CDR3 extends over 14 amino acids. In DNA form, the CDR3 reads TGTGCCAGCATGGGGGCGGATTTAACAGATACGCAGTATTTT. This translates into CASMGADLTDTQYF.

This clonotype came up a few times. The CDR3 bases are TGTGCCACCTCCCAGCCGACTAGCTCGAGCTCCTACAATGAGCAGTTCTTC. It codes for CATSQPTSSSSYNEQFF. The gene calls are TRBV6-1 and TRBJ2-1; 7 bases align to TRBD2. V dropped 10 bases and J dropped 0; count of bases not matched to a gene: 15. The CDR3 has 17 amino acids. From germline, CDR1 is MNHNS and CDR2 SASEGT.

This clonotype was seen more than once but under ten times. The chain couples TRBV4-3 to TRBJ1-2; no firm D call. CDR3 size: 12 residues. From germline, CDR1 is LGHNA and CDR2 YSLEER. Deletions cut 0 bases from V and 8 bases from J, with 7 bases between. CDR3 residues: CASSQDRTGYTF. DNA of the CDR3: TGCGCCAGCAGCCAAGATAGGACGGGCTACACCTTC.

DNA for the CDR3: TGTGCCAGCAGTTACTCGCCGGATACGCAGTATTTT. Amino acids: CASSYSPDTQYF. The chain is built from TRBV6-2 or TRBV6-3 and TRBJ2-3; unclear D gene. With 0 bases removed from V and 6 bases from J, the gap between germline ends came to 4 bases. The germline gives CDR1 MNHEY, CDR2 SVGEGT. The CDR3 totals 12 residues.

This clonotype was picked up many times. CDR3 amino acids: CASSLEGATYNEQFF. The CDR3 DNA reads as TGCGCCAGCAGCTTGGAGGGCGCGACATACAATGAGCAGTTCTTC. This chain joins TRBV5-1 and TRBJ2-1; D is unclear. The CDR3 has 15 residues. Between the trimmed V and J ends, which lost 0 bases and 4 bases, there was a span of 11 bases. CDR1 and CDR2 from the germline V gene are SGHRS and YFSETQ. Together with reference TRBV5-1 and TRBJ2-1, the CDR3 gives the full variable domain: KAGVTQTPRYLIKTRGQQVTLSCSPISGHRSVSWYQQTPGQGLQFLFEYFSETQRNKGNFPGRFSGRQFSNSRSEMNVSTLELGDSALYLCASSLEGATYNEQFFGPGTRLTVL.

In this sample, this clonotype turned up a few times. The CDR3 region is CASSLAGFEDTQYF. CDR3 DNA sequence: TGCGCCAGCAGCTTGGCGGGTTTTGAAGATACGCAGTATTTT. V is TRBV5-1 and J is TRBJ2-3; D gene unclear. V lost 0 bases and J 5 bases, leaving 10 bases between the germline ends. CDR1 SGHRS and CDR2 YFSETQ come from the germline V gene. CDR3 length: 14 residues.

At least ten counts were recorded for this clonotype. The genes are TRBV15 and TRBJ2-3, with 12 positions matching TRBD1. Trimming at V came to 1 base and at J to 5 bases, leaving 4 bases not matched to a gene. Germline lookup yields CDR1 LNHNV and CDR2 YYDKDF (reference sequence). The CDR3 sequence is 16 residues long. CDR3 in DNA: TGTGCCACCAGCAGAGGCCGGGACAGGGGGCGAGATACGCAGTATTTT. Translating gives CATSRGRDRGRDTQYF. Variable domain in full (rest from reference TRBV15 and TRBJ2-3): DAMVIQNPRYQVTQFGKPVTLSCSQTLNHNVMYWYQQKSSQAPKLLFHYYDKDFNNEADTPDNFQSRRPNTSFCFLDIRSPGLGDTAMYLCATSRGRDRGRDTQYFGPGTRLTVL.

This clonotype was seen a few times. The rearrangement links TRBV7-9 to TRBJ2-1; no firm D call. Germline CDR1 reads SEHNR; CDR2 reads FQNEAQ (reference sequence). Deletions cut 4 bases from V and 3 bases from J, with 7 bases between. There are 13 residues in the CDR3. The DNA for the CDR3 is TGTGCCAGCAGCTCGGGCCACTACAATGAGCAGTTCTTC. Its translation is CASSSGHYNEQFF.

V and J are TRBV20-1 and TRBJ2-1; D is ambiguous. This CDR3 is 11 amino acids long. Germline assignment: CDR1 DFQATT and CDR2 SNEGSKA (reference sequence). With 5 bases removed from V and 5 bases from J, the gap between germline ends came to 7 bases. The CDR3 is CSAGVHNEQFF. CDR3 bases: TGCAGTGCTGGGGTTCACAATGAGCAGTTCTTC.

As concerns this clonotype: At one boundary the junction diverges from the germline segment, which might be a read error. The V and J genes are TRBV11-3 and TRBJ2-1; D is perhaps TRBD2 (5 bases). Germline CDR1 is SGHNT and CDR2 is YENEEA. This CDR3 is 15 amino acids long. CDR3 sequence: CASSFLASGGNDQFF. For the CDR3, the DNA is TGTGCCAGCAGCTTTTTAGCGTCGGGTGGCAATGACCAGTTCTTC. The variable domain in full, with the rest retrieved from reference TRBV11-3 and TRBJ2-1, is EAGVVQSPRYKIIEKKQPVAFWCNPISGHNTLYWYLQNLGQGPELLIRYENEEAVDDSQLPKDRFSAERLKGVDSTLKIQPAELGDSAVYLCASSFLASGGNDQFFGPGTRLTVL.

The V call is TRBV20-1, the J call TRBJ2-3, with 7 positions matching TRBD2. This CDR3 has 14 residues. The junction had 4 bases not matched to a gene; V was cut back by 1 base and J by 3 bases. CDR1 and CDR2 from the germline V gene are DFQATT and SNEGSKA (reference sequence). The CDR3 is CSARASGKTDTQYF. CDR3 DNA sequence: TGCAGTGCTAGAGCCAGCGGGAAAACAGATACGCAGTATTTT.

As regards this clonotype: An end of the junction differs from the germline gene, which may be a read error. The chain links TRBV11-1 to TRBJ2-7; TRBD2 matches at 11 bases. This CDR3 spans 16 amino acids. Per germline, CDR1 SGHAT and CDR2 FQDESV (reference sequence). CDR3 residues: CVSSQPGLAGINEQYF. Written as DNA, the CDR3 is TGTGTCAGCAGCCAACCTGGACTAGCGGGTATCAACGAGCAGTACTTC.

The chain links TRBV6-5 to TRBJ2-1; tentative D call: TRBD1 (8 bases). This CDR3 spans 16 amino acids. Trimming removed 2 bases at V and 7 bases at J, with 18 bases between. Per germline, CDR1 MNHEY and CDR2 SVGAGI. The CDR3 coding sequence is TGTGCCAGCAGTTACCCCAGCGGACAGGGAGGGAATGAGCAGTTCTTC. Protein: CASSYPSGQGGNEQFF.

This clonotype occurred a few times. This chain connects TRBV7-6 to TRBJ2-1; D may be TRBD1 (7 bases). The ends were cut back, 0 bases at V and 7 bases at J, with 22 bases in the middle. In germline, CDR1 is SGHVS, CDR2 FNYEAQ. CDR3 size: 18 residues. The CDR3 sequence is CASSLANYQGGVLNEQFF. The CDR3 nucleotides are TGTGCCAGCAGCTTAGCGAATTACCAGGGGGGAGTACTAAATGAGCAGTTCTTC.

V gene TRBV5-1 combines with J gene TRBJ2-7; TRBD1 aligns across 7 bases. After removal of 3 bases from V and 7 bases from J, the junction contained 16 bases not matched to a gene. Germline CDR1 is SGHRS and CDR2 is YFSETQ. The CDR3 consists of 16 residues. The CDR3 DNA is TGCGCCAGCAGCTGGGAGTCGACAGGGATCACGGGAGAGCAGTACTTC. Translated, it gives CASSWESTGITGEQYF.

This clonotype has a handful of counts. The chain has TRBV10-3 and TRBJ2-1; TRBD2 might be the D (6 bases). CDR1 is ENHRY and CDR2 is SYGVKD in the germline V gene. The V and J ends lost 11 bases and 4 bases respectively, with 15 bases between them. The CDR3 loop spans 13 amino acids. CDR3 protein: CAARLGGYNEQFF. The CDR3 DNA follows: TGTGCCGCCAGACTAGGAGGGTACAATGAGCAGTTCTTC.

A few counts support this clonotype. The chain's CDR3 is CASSYSGTRQNIQYF. The CDR3 coding sequence is TGTGCCAGCAGTTACTCGGGGACTAGGCAAAACATTCAGTACTTC. J is TRBJ2-4 and V is TRBV6-2 or TRBV6-3; TRBD2 matches 8 bases. The CDR3 is made up of 15 amino acids. Per germline, CDR1 MNHEY and CDR2 SVGEGT. The V segment lost 0 bases and the J segment 5 bases; nucleotides outside the gene matches: 3.

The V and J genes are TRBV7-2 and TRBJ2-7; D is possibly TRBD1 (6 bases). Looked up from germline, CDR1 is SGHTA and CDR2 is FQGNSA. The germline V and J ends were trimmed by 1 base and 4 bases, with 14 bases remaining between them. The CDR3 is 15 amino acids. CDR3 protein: CASSLVMAGAYEQYF. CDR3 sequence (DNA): TGTGCCAGCAGCTTAGTGATGGCAGGGGCGTACGAGCAGTACTTC. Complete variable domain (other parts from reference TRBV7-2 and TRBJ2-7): GAGVSQSPSNKVTEKGKDVELRCDPISGHTALYWYRQSLGQGLEFLIYFQGNSAPDKSGLPSDRFSAERTGGSVSTLTIQRTQQEDSAVYLCASSLVMAGAYEQYFGPGTRLTVT.

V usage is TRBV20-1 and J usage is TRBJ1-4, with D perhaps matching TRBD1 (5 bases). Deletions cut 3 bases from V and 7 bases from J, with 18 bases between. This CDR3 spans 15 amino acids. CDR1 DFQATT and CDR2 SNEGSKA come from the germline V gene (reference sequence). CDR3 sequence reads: CSASSPGTQSEKLFF. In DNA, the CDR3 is TGCAGTGCTAGCAGCCCGGGGACGCAAAGTGAAAAACTGTTTTTT.

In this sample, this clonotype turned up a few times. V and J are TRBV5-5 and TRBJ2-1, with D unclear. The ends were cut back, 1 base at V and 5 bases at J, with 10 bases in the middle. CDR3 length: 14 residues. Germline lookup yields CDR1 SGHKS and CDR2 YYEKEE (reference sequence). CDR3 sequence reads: CASSLWGSDNEQFF. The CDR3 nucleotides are TGTGCCAGCAGCTTGTGGGGTTCCGACAATGAGCAGTTCTTC.

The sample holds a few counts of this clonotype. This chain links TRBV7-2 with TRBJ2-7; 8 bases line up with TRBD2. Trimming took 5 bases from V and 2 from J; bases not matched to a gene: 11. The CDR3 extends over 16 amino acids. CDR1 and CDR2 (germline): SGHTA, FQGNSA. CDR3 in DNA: TGTGCCAGCAGCCTCCGGGAGGGTAGCGGCCCCTACGAGCAGTACTTC. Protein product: CASSLREGSGPYEQYF.

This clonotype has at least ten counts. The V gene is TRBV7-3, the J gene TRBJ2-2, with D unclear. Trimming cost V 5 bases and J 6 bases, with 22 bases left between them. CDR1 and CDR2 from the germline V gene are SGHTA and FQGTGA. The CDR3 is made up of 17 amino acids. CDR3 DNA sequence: TGTGCCAGCAGCCCAATTCCGCTCTCTATGACTCCCGGGGAGCTGTTTTTT. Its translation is CASSPIPLSMTPGELFF.

CDR3 loop: CSVAKGSQETQYF. In DNA form, the CDR3 reads TGCAGCGTTGCTAAGGGGAGCCAAGAGACCCAGTACTTC. The V call is TRBV29-1, the J call TRBJ2-5; D is possibly TRBD1 or TRBD2 (5 bases each). The V and J ends lost 4 bases and 1 base respectively, with 10 bases between them. There are 13 residues in the CDR3. Germline V gives CDR1 SQVTM, CDR2 ANQGSEA.